This TCR beta chain was profiled in a study of cytomegalovirus exposure and HLA in healthy donors. The length of the CDR3 is 15 residues. The germline V gene has CDR1 SEHNR and CDR2 FQNEAQ (reference sequence). V was trimmed by 5 bases and J by 8 bases, leaving 18 bases between them. The table lists this clone with a few counts. What it binds is not known. Primers included in the PCR were 60 Vbeta and 13 Jbeta primers. Here immunoSEQ multiplex PCR was the method, and the copy in TCRdb shows in-frame clones only, minus some. The table lists about 82,000 clones, around three fifths of them singletons. Broader study findings: TCR association rates varied by HLA locus in a later analysis, with DRB1 highest and HLA-C lowest. Further analysis was carried out later, and it showed several of the most significant clusters appearing linked to common viral pathogens. A classifier reportedly called cytomegalovirus status with high sensitivity and specificity. Later analysis demonstrated an association between a missense DCLRE1C variant and TCR beta V- and J-gene trimming.

The receptor's source is a woman aged 50 to 60 in good health and CMV-seropositive. Sequencing was carried out using PBMCs. This chain links TRBV7-9 with TRBJ2-2; maybe TRBD1 (5 bases). CDR3 nucleotides: TGTGCCAGCAGCCCAGGGTCAGGCTTCGAGGGGGAGCTGTTTTTT. This gives the protein CASSPGSGFEGELFF.